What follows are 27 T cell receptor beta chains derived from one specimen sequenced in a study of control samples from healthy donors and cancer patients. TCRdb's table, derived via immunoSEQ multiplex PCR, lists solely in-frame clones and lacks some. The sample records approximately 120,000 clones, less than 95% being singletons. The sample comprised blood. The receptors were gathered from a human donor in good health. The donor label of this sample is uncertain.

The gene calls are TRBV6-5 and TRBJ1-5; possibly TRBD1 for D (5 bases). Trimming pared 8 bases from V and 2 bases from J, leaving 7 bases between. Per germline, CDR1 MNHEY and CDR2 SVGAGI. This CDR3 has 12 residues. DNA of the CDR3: TGTGCCAGCGGGGGGGGCAATCAGCCCCAGCATTTT. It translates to CASGGGNQPQHF.

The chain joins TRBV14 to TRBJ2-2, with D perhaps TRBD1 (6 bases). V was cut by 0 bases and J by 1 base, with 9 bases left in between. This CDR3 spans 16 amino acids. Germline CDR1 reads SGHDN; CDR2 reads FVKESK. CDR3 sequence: CASSQETGMNTGELFF. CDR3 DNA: TGTGCCAGCAGCCAAGAAACAGGGATGAACACCGGGGAGCTGTTTTTT. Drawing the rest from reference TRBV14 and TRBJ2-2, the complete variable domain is EAGVTQFPSHSVIEKGQTVTLRCDPISGHDNLYWYRRVMGKEIKFLLHFVKESKQDESGMPNNRFLAERTGGTYSTLKVQPAELEDSGVYFCASSQETGMNTGELFFGEGSRLTVL.

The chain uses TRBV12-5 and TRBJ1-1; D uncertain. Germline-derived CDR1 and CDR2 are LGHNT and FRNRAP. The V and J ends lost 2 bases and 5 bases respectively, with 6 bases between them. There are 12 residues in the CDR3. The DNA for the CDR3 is TGTGCTAGTGGTTTGACGGGAACTGAAGCTTTCTTT. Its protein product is CASGLTGTEAFF.

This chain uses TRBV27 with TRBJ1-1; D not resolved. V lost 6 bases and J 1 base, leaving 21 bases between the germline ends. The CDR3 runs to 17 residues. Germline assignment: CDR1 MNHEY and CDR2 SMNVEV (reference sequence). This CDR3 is CASSIREVPSENTEAFF. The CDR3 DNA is TGTGCCAGCAGCATCCGCGAAGTTCCATCAGAGAACACTGAAGCTTTCTTT.

This chain's CDR3 is CASRPGDTGELFF. CDR3 DNA: TGTGCCAGCAGGCCGGGGGACACCGGGGAGCTGTTTTTT. This chain joins TRBV27 and TRBJ2-2; D perhaps matches TRBD2 (6 bases). CDR3 length: 13 residues. Trimming removed 6 bases from V and 3 bases from J, with 8 bases in between. Germline V lookup: CDR1 MNHEY, CDR2 SMNVEV (reference sequence).

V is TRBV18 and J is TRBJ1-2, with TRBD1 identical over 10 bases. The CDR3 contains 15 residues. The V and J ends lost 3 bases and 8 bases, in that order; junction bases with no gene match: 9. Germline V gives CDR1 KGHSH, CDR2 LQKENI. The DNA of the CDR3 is TGTGCCAGCTCACCTGGGACAGGGGACCGACAGGGCTACACCTTC. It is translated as CASSPGTGDRQGYTF.

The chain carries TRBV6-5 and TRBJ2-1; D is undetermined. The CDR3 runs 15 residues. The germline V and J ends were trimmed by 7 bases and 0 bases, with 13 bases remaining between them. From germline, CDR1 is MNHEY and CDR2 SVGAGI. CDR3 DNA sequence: TGTGCCAGCACAAAGCGAATTAGCTCCTACAATGAGCAGTTCTTC. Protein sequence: CASTKRISSYNEQFF.

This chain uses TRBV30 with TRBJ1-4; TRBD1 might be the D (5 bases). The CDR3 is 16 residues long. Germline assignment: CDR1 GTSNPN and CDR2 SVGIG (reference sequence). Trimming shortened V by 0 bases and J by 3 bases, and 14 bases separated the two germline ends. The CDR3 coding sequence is TGTGCCTGGAGTGTGAGGGGAACCGTGTCTAATGAAAAACTGTTTTTT. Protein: CAWSVRGTVSNEKLFF.

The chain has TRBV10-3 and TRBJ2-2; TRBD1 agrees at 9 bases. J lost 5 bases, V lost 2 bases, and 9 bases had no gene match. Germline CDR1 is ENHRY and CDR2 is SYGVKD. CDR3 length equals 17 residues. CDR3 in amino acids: CAISEADRGVFTGELFF. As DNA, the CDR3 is TGTGCCATCAGTGAGGCGGACAGGGGAGTCTTTACCGGGGAGCTGTTTTTT.

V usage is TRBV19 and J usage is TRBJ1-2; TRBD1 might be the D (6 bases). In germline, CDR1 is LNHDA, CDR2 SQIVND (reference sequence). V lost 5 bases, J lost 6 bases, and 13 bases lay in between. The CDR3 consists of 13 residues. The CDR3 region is CASSPEGGHGYTF. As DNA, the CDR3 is TGTGCCAGTAGTCCCGAGGGGGGACATGGCTACACCTTC.

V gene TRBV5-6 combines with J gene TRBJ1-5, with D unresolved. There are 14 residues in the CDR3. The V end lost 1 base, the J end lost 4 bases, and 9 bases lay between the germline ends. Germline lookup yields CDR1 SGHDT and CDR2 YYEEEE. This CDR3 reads CASSLLGRNQPQHF. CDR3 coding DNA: TGTGCCAGCAGCTTGTTAGGGCGAAATCAGCCCCAGCATTTT.

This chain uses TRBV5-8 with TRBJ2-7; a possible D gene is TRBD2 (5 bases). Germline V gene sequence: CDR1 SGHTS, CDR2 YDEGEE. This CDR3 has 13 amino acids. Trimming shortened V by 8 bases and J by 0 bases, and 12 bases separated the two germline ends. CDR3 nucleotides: TGTGCCAGTTTCTACCGGGACTCCTACGAGCAGTACTTC. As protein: CASFYRDSYEQYF.

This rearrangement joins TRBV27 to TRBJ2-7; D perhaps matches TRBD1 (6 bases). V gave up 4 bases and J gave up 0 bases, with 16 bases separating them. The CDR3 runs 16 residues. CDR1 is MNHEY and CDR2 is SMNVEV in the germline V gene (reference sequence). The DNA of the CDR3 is TGTGCCAGCAGTTCATTGGGACACCCCCTCTCCTACGAGCAGTACTTC. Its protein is CASSSLGHPLSYEQYF.

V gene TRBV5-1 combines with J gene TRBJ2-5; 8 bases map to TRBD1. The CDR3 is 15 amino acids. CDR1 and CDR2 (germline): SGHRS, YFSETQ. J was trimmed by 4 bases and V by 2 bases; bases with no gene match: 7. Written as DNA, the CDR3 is TGCGCCAGCAGCTTACTGACAGGGGTTGGAGAGACCCAGTACTTC. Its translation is CASSLLTGVGETQYF.

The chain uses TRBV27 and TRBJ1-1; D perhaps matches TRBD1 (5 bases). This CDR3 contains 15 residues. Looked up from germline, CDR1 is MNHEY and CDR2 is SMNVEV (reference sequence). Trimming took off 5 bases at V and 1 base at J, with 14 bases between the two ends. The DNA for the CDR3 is TGTGCCAGCAGTAGAACCCGGGACTCGAACACTGAAGCTTTCTTT. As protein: CASSRTRDSNTEAFF.

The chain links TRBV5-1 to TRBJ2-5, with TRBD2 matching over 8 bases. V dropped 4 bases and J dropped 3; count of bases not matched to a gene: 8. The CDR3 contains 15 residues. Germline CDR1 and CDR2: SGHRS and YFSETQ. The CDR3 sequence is CASSPQGLAEETQYF. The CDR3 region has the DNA TGCGCCAGCAGCCCCCAAGGACTAGCCGAAGAGACCCAGTACTTC.

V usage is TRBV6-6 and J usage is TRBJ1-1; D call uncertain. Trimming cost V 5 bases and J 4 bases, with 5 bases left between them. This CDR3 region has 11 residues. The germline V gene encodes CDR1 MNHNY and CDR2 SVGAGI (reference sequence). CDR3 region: CASSQSTEAFF. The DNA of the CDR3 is TGTGCCAGCAGTCAATCCACTGAAGCTTTCTTT.

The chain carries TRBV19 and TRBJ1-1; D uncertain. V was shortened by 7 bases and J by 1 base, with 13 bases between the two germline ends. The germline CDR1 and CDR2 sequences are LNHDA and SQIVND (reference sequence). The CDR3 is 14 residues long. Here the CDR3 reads CASTGSAWNTEAFF. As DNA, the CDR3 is TGTGCCAGTACGGGAAGCGCTTGGAACACTGAAGCTTTCTTT.

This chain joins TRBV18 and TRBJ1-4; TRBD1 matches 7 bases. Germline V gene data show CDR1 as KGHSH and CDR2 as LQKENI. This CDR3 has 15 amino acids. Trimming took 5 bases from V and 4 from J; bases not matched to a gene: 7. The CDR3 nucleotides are TGTGCCAGCTCATCAAGAGGACAGGATAATGAAAAACTGTTTTTT. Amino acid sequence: CASSSRGQDNEKLFF.

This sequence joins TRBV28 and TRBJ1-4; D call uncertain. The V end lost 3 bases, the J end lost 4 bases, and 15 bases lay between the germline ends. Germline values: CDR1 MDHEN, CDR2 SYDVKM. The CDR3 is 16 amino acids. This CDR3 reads CASSLKRGQFNEKLFF. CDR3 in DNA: TGTGCCAGCAGTTTGAAACGTGGGCAGTTTAATGAAAAACTGTTTTTT.

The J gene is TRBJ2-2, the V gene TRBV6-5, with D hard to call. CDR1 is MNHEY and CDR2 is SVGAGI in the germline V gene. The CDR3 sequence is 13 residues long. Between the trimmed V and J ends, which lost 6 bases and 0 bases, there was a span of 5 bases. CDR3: CASRQTNTGELFF. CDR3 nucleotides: TGTGCCAGCAGACAGACGAACACCGGGGAGCTGTTTTTT.

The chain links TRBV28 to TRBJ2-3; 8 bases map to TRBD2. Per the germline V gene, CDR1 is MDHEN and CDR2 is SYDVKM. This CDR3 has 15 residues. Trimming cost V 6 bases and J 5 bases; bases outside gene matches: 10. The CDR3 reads CASSKAGVRGDTQYF. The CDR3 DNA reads TGTGCCAGCAGCAAAGCGGGGGTACGAGGAGATACGCAGTATTTT.

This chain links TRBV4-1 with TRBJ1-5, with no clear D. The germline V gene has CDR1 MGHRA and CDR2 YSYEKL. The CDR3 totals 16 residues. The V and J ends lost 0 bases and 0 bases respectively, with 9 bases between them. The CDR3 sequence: CASSQDFGYSNQPQHF. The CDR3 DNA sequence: TGCGCCAGCAGCCAAGATTTCGGGTATAGCAATCAGCCCCAGCATTTT.

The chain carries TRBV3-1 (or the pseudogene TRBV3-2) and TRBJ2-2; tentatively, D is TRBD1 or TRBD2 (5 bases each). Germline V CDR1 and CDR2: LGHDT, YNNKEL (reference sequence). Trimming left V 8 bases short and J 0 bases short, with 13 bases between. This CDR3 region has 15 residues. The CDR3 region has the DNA TGTGCCAGCCGTACCCGGGACGCGAACACCGGGGAGCTGTTTTTT. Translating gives CASRTRDANTGELFF.

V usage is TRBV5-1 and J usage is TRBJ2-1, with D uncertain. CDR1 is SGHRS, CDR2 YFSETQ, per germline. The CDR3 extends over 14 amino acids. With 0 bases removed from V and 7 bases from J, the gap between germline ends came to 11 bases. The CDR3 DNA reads TGCGCCAGCAGCTTGGGACGACGGTGGAATGAGCAGTTCTTC. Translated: CASSLGRRWNEQFF.

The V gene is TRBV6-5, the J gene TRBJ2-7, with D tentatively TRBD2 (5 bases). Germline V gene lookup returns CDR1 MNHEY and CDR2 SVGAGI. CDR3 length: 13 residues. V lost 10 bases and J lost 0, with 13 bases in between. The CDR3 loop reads CATRVTSSYEQYF. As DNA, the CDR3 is TGTGCCACAAGGGTAACTAGCTCCTACGAGCAGTACTTC.

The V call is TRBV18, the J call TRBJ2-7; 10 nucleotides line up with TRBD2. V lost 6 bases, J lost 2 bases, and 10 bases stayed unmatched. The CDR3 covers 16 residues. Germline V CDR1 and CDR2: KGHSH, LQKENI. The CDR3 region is CASSPSGLAIPYEQYF. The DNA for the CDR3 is TGTGCCAGCTCTCCCTCGGGACTAGCGATCCCCTACGAGCAGTACTTC.